Below, 5 T cell receptor beta chains from the same sample are listed, as sequenced in a study of blood T cell repertoires in COVID-19. Clones were read by immunoSEQ multiplex PCR, and TCRdb kept only the in-frame ones, dropping some. Altogether just under 65,000 clones are present, more than 70% being singletons, with the ten largest covering roughly 6%. Input material: peripheral blood. The receptors were gathered from a human donor in a cohort sampled during active COVID-19.

This chain joins TRBV5-1 and TRBJ1-6; 9 bases match TRBD1. CDR3 length: 16 amino acids. The germline gives CDR1 SGHRS, CDR2 YFSETQ. V lost 4 bases to trimming and J lost 4 bases; unmatched junction nucleotides: 6. In DNA form, the CDR3 reads TGCGCCAGCAGCGGACAGGGGCGAGTGTATAATTCACCCCTCCACTTT. Amino acids: CASSGQGRVYNSPLHF.

The chain is built from TRBV7-2 and TRBJ2-7, with D maybe TRBD2 (6 bases). The CDR3 has 15 amino acids. V lost 4 bases, J lost 3 bases, and 16 bases lay in between. CDR1 SGHTA and CDR2 FQGNSA come from the germline V gene. The CDR3 reads CASSSQGLGGYEQYF. The CDR3 DNA is TGTGCCAGCAGCTCCCAGGGACTGGGCGGCTACGAGCAGTACTTC.

V usage is TRBV10-3 and J usage is TRBJ2-7; 7 positions agree with TRBD2. Trimming removed 4 bases from V and 2 bases from J; junction bases left unmatched: 8. There are 15 residues in the CDR3. Germline loops: CDR1 ENHRY, CDR2 SYGVKD. For the CDR3, the DNA is TGTGCCATCAGTGCGGGCGGGAGCCTTACCTACGAGCAGTACTTC. Translated, it gives CAISAGGSLTYEQYF.

This rearrangement joins TRBV5-1 to TRBJ2-2, with 9 bases that match TRBD2. The germline V gene has CDR1 SGHRS and CDR2 YFSETQ. J lost 6 bases, V lost 0 bases, and 9 bases had no gene match. This CDR3 has 17 amino acids. In DNA, the CDR3 is TGCGCCAGCAGCTTGGCACCCGTTAGCGGGAGAGCCGGGGAGCTGTTTTTT. The encoded protein is CASSLAPVSGRAGELFF. The full variable domain, completed using reference TRBV5-1 and TRBJ2-2, is KAGVTQTPRYLIKTRGQQVTLSCSPISGHRSVSWYQQTPGQGLQFLFEYFSETQRNKGNFPGRFSGRQFSNSRSEMNVSTLELGDSALYLCASSLAPVSGRAGELFFGEGSRLTVL.

The table lists this clone with a count of one. The rearrangement uses TRBV5-1 and TRBJ1-2; D is unclear. Germline-derived CDR1 and CDR2 are SGHRS and YFSETQ. The CDR3 is made up of 17 amino acids. Trimming left V 5 bases short and J 0 bases short, with 20 bases between. CDR3 nucleotides: TGCGCCAGCAGTTATTATTCCCGAGGCGGCGCTAACTATGGCTACACCTTC. It is translated as CASSYYSRGGANYGYTF.